Sequencing of this T cell receptor (beta chain) was carried out in a study of blood T cells in healthy people across ages (dated by TCRdb to the mid-2010s). With respect to the entire study: In model experiments, template switching captured about one uniquely barcoded TCR beta cDNA molecule for every two T cells. The donors were divided into four age groups: young (average around 16 years), middle-aged (under 40), aged (around 59) and long-lived (82). Age-related changes in TCR beta repertoire diversity were measured in the study by deep sequencing normalized with unique cDNA molecular identifiers. To avoid experimental bias, donors of different ages were randomly spread across the sequencing lanes. For two donors (one aged 18 to 30 and one aged 80 or older), the study analyzed two additional independent replicas of 1 million unique cDNA reads from the same blood draw.

The CDR3, from cysteine to phenylalanine, totals 13 residues. Only the CDR3 DNA is retained, 39 bases long and in frame from the first base. Reading the germline V gene gives CDR1 SQVTM and CDR2 ANQGSEA. Worth noting for this clonotype: Its antigen is still unknown. Base qualities are not provided; no much larger clone lies one nucleotide away.

Donors were about 36 systemically healthy Caucasian individuals from Russia aged roughly 6 to 90 years. Around 10 milliliters of peripheral blood were collected from each donor into EDTA-treated Vacutainer tubes. Ficoll-Paque density-gradient centrifugation was used to isolate PBMCs, with at least 6 million obtained per sample. Trizol reagent was used to extract total RNA from PBMCs, with at least 5.5 micrograms per sample. For every donor, an aliquot of PBMCs went through flow cytometry to measure the percentages of naive CD45RAhigh/CD27high T cells. Here is what the overall study found, with its caveats: There was a strong correlation between observed TCR beta diversity and the percentage of naive T cells measured by flow cytometry. Estimates of total diversity based on one million sequenced T cells were regarded as lower bounds and as underestimates. Observed TCR beta diversity per million T cells fell roughly linearly with age, and a significant reduction was already apparent by age about 36. Because donor CMV infection status was unknown, age-related changes in expanded clonotypes were potentially confounded. Because profiling used bulk unsorted PBMCs, naive and antigen-experienced compartments could not be compared conclusively. Compared with the aged group, the long-lived group had more naive CD4+ T cells, fewer expanded clones and increased TCR diversity, a pattern suggesting age selection.

Libraries were constructed by 5' RACE. TCRdb lists the instrument as Illumina HiSeq 2500. A second PCR of roughly 6 to 12 cycles was run with a J-beta primer mix and a sample-barcoded 5' primer. A unique molecular identifier was introduced onto each TCR beta cDNA molecule by a template-switch 5' adaptor carrying 12 random nucleotides. At least 3 million CDR3-containing paired-end reads were obtained from each sample. All of the RNA was converted into first-strand cDNA using the Mint cDNA synthesis kit, with a TRBC-specific oligonucleotide serving as the primer. Following uracil-DNA glycosylase treatment, all cDNA underwent a first 18-cycle PCR with the universal primers M1SS and BC2_uni_R. Concerning the study's data processing: For normalization, 1 million high-quality reads were randomly selected from each sample, with every read carrying a distinct molecular identifier. Reads sharing molecular identifiers were discarded rather than binned into consensus sequences. MiTCR, run with a Q25 quality threshold and the strictest error-elimination algorithm, handled CDR3 identification, clonotype clustering and error correction. A nonparametric unseen species model with Euler transformation was used to estimate a lower bound on total TCR beta diversity. The public reads were run again by TCRdb, first through fastp at Q25 and then through MiXCR, and only productive beta chains were kept. Identical CDR3 proteins give one entry, which carries the most common genes and DNA. Clone size and V and J calls follow TCRdb, not the original study. The table for this sample lists about 1.5 million distinct CDR3 sequences; roughly 40% of them were counted only once. Roughly 7.9% of the sample is in the top ten clones.

Sequenced input: blood. This clonotype was obtained from a woman between 18 and 29 years old in good health. The sequence links TRBV29-1 to TRBJ2-1, with no confident D gene call. Near its end, the DNA agrees better with TRBJ2-7, so the J call may be wrong. DNA sequence: TGCAGCGTTGAGGGATACTCCTACAATGAGCAGTACTTC. This sequence encodes CSVEGYSYNEQYF.